These 14 T cell receptor beta chains were sequenced from one sample in a study of neurological immune-mediated disorders. TCRdb reprocessed the 5' RACE reads with MiXCR, giving one entry per CDR3 protein. The sample carries tens of thousands of distinct CDR3 sequences, 17% recorded once. Sequences were obtained from PBMCs. These receptors were taken from a woman aged 40 to 50 in good health.

The V call is TRBV4-2, the J call TRBJ2-5; TRBD2 aligns across 7 bases. The CDR3 spans 17 residues. Germline trimming cut 0 bases from V and 3 bases from J; bases unmatched to any gene: 10. CDR1 LGHNA and CDR2 YNFKEQ come from the germline V gene. The CDR3, as DNA: TGTGCCAGCAGCCAAGATGGAACTGGCGGGGGAAAAGAGACCCAGTACTTC. Translation gives CASSQDGTGGGKETQYF.

At least ten counts were recorded for this clonotype. The genes are TRBV7-2 and TRBJ1-1; possible D gene TRBD1, 6 bases. Germline CDR1 SGHTA, CDR2 FQGNSA. The CDR3 totals 13 residues. Trimming removed 0 bases from V and 9 bases from J, with 11 bases in between. CDR3 DNA: TGTGCCAGCAGCTTAGCAGGGCAGGGGAAAGCTTTCTTT. Amino acid sequence: CASSLAGQGKAFF.

This clonotype has a count of ten or more. This chain connects TRBV12-3 or TRBV12-4 to TRBJ2-2, with TRBD1 identical over 11 bases. The CDR3 length is 15 residues. Trimming removed 7 bases from V and 8 bases from J; junction bases left unmatched: 9. The CDR3 DNA reads as TGTGCCAGCAACGAAGGACAGGGGGCTGCGGGGGAGCTGTTTTTT. Protein product: CASNEGQGAAGELFF.

This clonotype was found a few times. A much larger clone lies a single base off, so this may be a read error. The genes are TRBV18 and TRBJ1-5; D is perhaps TRBD1 (5 bases). This CDR3 spans 16 amino acids. Per germline, CDR1 KGHSH and CDR2 LQKENI. The CDR3 reads CASSPQGLRRNRPQHF. Here the CDR3 DNA reads TGTGCCAGCTCACCACAGGGGTTGCGTCGCAATCGGCCCCAGCATTTT.

This clonotype was counted many times. CDR3 amino acids: CASSVTGTIGYTF. The CDR3 region has the DNA TGTGCCAGCAGTGTAACAGGGACAATTGGCTACACCTTC. The V call is TRBV25-1, the J call TRBJ1-2; D perhaps matches TRBD1 (6 bases). In germline, CDR1 is MGHDK, CDR2 SYGVNS. This CDR3 spans 13 amino acids. Trimming cost V 4 bases and J 7 bases, with 13 bases left between them.

This clonotype showed up many times. The CDR3 DNA follows: TGCGCCAGCAGCCAAGATTGGACAGGACGCACAGATACGCAGTATTTT. As protein: CASSQDWTGRTDTQYF. The rearrangement uses TRBV4-1 and TRBJ2-3; 7 nucleotides agree with TRBD1. V lost 0 bases and J lost 1; bases outside the gene matches: 4. CDR3 length: 16 residues. The V gene's germline CDR1 is MGHRA and CDR2 YSYEKL.

A note on this clonotype: With a much larger clone just one base away, this may be a read error. CDR3 sequence reads: CASCPGGGASEQFF. In nucleotides, the CDR3 is TGTGCCAGCTGCCCCGGGGGCGGGGCTAGTGAGCAGTTCTTC. The V gene is TRBV7-2, the J gene TRBJ2-1; D is possibly TRBD1 or TRBD2 (6 bases each). Germline V gene lookup returns CDR1 SGHTA and CDR2 FQGNSA. V was clipped by 8 bases and J by 9 bases, with 20 bases between them. The CDR3 has 14 amino acids. Filled out from reference TRBV7-2 and TRBJ2-1, the complete variable domain reads GAGVSQSPSNKVTEKGKDVELRCDPISGHTALYWYRQSLGQGLEFLIYFQGNSAPDKSGLPSDRFSAERTGGSVSTLTIQRTQQEDSAVYLCASCPGGGASEQFFGPGTRLTVL.

This clonotype was counted ten times or more. The V gene is TRBV27, the J gene TRBJ2-7; unclear D gene. The germline V and J ends were trimmed by 1 base and 5 bases, with 6 bases remaining between them. The CDR3 totals 12 residues. Germline CDR1 is MNHEY and CDR2 is SMNVEV (reference sequence). The CDR3 loop is CASSLLGDEQYF. In DNA, the CDR3 is TGTGCCAGCAGTTTATTAGGAGACGAGCAGTACTTC.

The sample holds many counts of this clonotype. This sequence joins TRBV18 and TRBJ2-3; perhaps TRBD2 as D (5 bases). Germline CDR1 KGHSH, CDR2 LQKENI. The CDR3 contains 13 residues. V was clipped by 8 bases and J by 1 base, with 10 bases between them. CDR3 amino acids: CASIGDGTDTQYF. In DNA, the CDR3 is TGTGCCAGCATCGGGGATGGCACAGATACGCAGTATTTT. Complete variable domain (other parts from reference TRBV18 and TRBJ2-3): NAGVMQNPRHLVRRRGQEARLRCSPMKGHSHVYWYRQLPEEGLKFMVYLQKENIIDESGMPKERFSAEFPKEGPSILRIQQVVRGDSAAYFCASIGDGTDTQYFGPGTRLTVL.

This clonotype was picked up many times. The gene calls are TRBV27 and TRBJ2-7, with a possible D match to TRBD1 (6 bases). Germline CDR1 is MNHEY and CDR2 is SMNVEV (reference sequence). V gave up 10 bases and J gave up 0 bases, with 19 bases separating them. This CDR3 has 15 residues. In nucleotides, the CDR3 is TGTGCCATCAAAATAGGGCAGGGGAGCTCCTACGAGCAGTACTTC. Translated, it gives CAIKIGQGSSYEQYF.

This clonotype was counted at least ten times. The V call is TRBV14, the J call TRBJ1-3; no reliable D call. The germline CDR1 and CDR2 sequences are SGHDN and FVKESK. The germline V and J ends were trimmed by 4 bases and 0 bases, with 4 bases remaining between them. The CDR3 runs 13 residues. The CDR3 here is CASSLNSGNTIYF. The CDR3 nucleotides read TGTGCCAGCAGCCTTAACTCTGGAAACACCATATATTTT.

This clonotype was picked up many times. The genes are TRBV6-2 or TRBV6-3 and TRBJ2-7; possible D gene TRBD2, 6 bases. The CDR3 contains 13 residues. Trimming removed 0 bases at V and 7 bases at J, with 10 bases between. Germline values: CDR1 MNHEY, CDR2 SVGEGT. CDR3 region: CASSYSLAGEQYF. CDR3 DNA sequence: TGTGCCAGCAGTTACTCACTAGCTGGGGAGCAGTACTTC.

This clonotype came up many times. This rearrangement joins TRBV12-3 or TRBV12-4 to TRBJ2-3, with a weak D call TRBD1 (5 bases). V lost 6 bases and J lost 6, with 10 bases in between. The CDR3 spans 12 residues. The CDR3 region has the DNA TGTGCCAGCAGCCCCCGACAGGATACGCAGTATTTT. Encoded protein: CASSPRQDTQYF.

The chain joins TRBV19 to TRBJ1-2, with D perhaps matching TRBD1 (6 bases). Per the germline V gene, CDR1 is LNHDA and CDR2 is SQIVND (reference sequence). There are 12 residues in the CDR3. V lost 6 bases and J 5 bases, leaving 10 bases between the germline ends. DNA for the CDR3: TGTGCCAGTAGCTCCGACAGGTATGGCTACACCTTC. It translates to CASSSDRYGYTF.